The entry that follows covers one T cell receptor (beta chain) sequence. Its specificity is unknown. Assay used: immunoSEQ multiplex PCR; TCRdb lists only in-frame clones, some missing. The sample comprises around 34,000 clones, around four fifths of which are singletons, and about a fifth rests with the top ten. CDR3 length: 13 residues. Deletions cut 2 bases from V and 8 bases from J, with 10 bases between. Germline loops: CDR1 MNHEY, CDR2 SVGAGI. These data are taken from a study of CD4 T cells in relation to SARS-CoV-2 and coronaviruses. Study-level information: ViraFEST: approximately 10-day antigen culture of PBMCs, then TCR beta CDR3 sequencing.

Sequencing was carried out using memory CD4+ T cells from PBMCs, cultured in vitro. The TCR was taken from an adult with COVID-19. The gene calls are TRBV6-5 and TRBJ2-1, with D unresolved. CDR3 in DNA: TGTGCCAGCAGTTACCGGAGAAGCGATGAGCAGTTCTTC. Translation gives CASSYRRSDEQFF.